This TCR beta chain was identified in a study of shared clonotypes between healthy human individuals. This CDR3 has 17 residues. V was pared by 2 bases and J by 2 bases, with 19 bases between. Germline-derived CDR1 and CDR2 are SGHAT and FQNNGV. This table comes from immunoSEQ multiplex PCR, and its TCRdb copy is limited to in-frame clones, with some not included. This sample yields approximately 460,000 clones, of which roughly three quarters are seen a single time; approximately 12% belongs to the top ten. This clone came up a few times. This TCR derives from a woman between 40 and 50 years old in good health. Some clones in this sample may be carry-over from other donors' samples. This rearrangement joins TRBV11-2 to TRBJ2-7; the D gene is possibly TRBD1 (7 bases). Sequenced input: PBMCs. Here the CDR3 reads CASSLTGGTVRTYEQYF. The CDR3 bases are TGTGCCAGCAGCTTAACCGGCGGGACAGTAAGAACCTACGAGCAGTACTTC. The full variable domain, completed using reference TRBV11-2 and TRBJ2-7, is EAGVAQSPRYKIIEKRQSVAFWCNPISGHATLYWYQQILGQGPKLLIQFQNNGVVDDSQLPKDRFSAERLKGVDSTLKIQPAKLEDSAVYLCASSLTGGTVRTYEQYFGPGTRLTVT.